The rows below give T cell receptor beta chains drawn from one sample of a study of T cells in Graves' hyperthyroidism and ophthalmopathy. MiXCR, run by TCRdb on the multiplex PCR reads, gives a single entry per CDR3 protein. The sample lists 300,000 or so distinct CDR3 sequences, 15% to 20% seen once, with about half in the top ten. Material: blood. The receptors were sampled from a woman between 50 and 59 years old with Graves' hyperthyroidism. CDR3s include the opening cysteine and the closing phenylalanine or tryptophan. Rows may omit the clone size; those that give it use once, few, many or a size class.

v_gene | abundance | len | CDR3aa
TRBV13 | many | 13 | CASSSRDSYEQYF
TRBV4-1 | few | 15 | CASSQFPGQNYEQYF
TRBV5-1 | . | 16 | CASSPLSGGGYNEQFF
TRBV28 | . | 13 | CASSTSGVNEQFF
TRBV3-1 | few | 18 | CASSQVGGRGSANSPLHF
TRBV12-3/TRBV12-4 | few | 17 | CASSSPDQGEPISPLHF
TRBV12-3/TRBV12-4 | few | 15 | CASSFNWVSDQPQHF
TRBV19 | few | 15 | CASSMGVATNEKLFF
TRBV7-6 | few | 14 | CASSLVRGGHEQFF
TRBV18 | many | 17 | CASSPGDRGRVGQPQHF
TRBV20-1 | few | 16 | CSANARGLSTPDTQYF
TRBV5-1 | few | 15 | CASSRGLAGGETQYF
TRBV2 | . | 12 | CASSLEQAGYTF
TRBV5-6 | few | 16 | CASSAQGEIPNEKLFF
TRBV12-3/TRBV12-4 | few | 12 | CASSWLGETQYF
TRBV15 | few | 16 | CATSRDGLAVTDTQYF
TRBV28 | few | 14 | CASREQGAVYEQYF
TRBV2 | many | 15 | CASSAQQGANYGYTF
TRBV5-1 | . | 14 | CASSVLQGDYGYTF
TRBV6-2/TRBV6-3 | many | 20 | CASSSPLSASGSNSYNEQFF